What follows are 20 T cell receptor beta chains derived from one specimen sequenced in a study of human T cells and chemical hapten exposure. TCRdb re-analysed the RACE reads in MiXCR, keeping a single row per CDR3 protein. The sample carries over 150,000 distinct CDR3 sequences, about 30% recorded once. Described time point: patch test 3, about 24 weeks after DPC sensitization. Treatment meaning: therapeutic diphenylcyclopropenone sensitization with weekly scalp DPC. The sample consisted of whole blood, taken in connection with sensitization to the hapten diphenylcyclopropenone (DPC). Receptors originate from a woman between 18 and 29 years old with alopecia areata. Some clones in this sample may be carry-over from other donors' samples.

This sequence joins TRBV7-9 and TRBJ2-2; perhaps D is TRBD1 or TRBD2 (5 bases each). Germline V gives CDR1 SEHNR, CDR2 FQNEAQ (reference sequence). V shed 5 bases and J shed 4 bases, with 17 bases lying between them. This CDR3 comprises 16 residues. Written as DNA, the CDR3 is TGTGCCAGCAGCCCCAAGGGGAGCAGCCTCACCGGGGAGCTGTTTTTT. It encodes CASSPKGSSLTGELFF.

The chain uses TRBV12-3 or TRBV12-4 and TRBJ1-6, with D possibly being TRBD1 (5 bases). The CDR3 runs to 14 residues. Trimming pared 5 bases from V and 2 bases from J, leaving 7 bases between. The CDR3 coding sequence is TGTGCCAGCAGTGACAGCACCTATAATTCACCCCTCCACTTT. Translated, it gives CASSDSTYNSPLHF.

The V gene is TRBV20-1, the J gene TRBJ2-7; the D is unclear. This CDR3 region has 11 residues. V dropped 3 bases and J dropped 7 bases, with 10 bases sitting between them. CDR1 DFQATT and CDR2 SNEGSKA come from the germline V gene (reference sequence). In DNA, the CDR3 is TGCAGTGCTAGTCCCCCATTAGAGCAGTACTTC. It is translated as CSASPPLEQYF.

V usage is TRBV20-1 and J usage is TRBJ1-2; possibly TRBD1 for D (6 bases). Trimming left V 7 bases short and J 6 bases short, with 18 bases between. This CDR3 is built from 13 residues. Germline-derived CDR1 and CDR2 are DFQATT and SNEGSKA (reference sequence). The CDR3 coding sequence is TGCAGTGTGACGGGGGACATTTTAAATGGCTACACCTTC. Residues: CSVTGDILNGYTF.

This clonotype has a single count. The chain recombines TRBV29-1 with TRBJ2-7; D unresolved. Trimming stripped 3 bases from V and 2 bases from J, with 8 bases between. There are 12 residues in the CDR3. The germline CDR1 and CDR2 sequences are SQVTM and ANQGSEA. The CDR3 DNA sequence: TGCAGCGTTGAGCGGCAGACCTACGAGCAGTACTTC. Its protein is CSVERQTYEQYF.

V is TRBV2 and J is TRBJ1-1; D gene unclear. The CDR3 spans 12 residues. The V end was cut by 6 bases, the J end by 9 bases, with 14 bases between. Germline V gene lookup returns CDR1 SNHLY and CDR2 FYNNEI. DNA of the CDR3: TGTGCCAGCAGACGTTTCGGGGAACAAGCTTTCTTT. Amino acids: CASRRFGEQAFF.

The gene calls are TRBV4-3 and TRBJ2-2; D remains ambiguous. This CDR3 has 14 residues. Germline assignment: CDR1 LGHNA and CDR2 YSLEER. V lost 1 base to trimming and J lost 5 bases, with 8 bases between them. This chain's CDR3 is CASSQVIGTGELFF. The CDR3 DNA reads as TGCGCCAGCAGCCAAGTAATCGGGACCGGGGAGCTGTTTTTT.

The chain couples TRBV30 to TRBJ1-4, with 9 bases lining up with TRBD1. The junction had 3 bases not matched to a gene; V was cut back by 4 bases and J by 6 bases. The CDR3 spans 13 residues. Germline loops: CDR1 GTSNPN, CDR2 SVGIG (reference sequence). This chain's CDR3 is CAWNRGQDEKLFF. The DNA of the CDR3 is TGTGCCTGGAACAGGGGGCAGGATGAAAAACTGTTTTTT.

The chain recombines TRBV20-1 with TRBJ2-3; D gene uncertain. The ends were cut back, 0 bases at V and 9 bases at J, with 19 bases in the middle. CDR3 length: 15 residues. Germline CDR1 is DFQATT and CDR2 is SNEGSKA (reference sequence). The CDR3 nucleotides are TGCAGTGCTAGAGATCCTGGTTTTTCTCCGAGGACGCAGTATTTT. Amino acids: CSARDPGFSPRTQYF.

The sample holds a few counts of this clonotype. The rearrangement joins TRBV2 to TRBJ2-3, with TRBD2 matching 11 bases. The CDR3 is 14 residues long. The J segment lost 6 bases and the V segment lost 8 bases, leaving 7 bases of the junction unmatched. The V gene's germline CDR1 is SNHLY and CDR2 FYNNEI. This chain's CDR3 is CASGGRTSGDTQYF. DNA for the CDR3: TGTGCCAGCGGAGGTAGGACTAGCGGGGATACGCAGTATTTT.

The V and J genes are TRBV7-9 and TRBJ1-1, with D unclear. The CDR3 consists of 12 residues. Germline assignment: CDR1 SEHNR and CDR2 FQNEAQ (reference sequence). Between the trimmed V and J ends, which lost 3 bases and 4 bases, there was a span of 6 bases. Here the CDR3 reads CASSLKVTEAFF. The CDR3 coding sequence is TGTGCCAGCAGCTTGAAGGTCACTGAAGCTTTCTTT.

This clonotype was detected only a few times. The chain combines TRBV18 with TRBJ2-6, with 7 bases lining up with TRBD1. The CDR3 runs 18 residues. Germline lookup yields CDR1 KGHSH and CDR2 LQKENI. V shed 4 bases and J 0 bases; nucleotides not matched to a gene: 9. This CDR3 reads CASSQPGTADSGANVLTF. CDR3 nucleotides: TGTGCCAGCTCACAACCCGGGACAGCGGACTCTGGGGCCAACGTCCTGACTTTC.

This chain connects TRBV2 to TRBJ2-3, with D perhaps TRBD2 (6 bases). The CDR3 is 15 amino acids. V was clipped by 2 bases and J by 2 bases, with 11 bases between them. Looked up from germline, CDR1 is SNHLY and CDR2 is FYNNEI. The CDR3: CASSEPGGFTDTQYF. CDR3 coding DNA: TGTGCCAGCAGTGAACCAGGAGGGTTCACAGATACGCAGTATTTT.

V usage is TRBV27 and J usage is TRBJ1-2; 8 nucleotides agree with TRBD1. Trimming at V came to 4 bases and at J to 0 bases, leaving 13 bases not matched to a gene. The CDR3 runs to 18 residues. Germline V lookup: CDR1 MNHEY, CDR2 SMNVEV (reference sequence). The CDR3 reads CASSSGPRGHGSNYGYTF. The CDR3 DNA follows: TGTGCCAGCAGTTCGGGGCCCAGGGGGCATGGGTCTAACTATGGCTACACCTTC.

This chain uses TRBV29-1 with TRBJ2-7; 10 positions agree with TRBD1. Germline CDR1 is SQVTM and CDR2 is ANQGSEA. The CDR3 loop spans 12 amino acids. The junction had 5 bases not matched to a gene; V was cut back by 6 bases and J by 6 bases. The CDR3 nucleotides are TGCAGCGTCGGGACAGGGGCGAGCGAGCAGTACTTC. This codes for CSVGTGASEQYF.

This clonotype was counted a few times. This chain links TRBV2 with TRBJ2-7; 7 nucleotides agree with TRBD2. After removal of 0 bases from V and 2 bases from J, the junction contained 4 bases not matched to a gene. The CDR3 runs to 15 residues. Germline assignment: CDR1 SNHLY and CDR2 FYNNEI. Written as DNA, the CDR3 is TGTGCCAGCAGTGAAGCGGCAGCGGGGCCCTACGAGCAGTACTTC. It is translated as CASSEAAAGPYEQYF.

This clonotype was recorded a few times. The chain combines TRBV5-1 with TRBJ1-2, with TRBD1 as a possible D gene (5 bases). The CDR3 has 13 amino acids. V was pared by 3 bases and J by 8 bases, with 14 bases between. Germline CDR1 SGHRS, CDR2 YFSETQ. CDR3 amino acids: CASSSRDSRGYTF. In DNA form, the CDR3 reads TGCGCCAGCAGCTCCAGGGATTCGAGGGGCTACACCTTC.

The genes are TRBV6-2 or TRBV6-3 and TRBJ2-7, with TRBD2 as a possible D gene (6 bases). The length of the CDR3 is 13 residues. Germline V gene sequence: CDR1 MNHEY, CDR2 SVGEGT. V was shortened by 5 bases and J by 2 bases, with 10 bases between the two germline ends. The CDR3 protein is CASSVGGAYEQYF. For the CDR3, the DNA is TGTGCCAGCAGTGTCGGCGGGGCCTACGAGCAGTACTTC.

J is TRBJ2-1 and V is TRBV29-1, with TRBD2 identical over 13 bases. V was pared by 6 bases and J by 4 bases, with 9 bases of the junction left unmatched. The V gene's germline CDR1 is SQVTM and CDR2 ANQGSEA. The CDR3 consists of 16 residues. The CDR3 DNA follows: TGCAGCGTCAGGACTAGCGGGAGCGCAAATTACAATGAGCAGTTCTTC. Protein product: CSVRTSGSANYNEQFF.

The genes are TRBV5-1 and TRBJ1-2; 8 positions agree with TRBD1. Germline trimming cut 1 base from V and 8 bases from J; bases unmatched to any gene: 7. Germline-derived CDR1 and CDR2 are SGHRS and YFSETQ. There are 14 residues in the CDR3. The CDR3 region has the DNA TGCGCCAGCAGCTTGCCAGGGGGCGGTTCCGGCTACACCTTC. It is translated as CASSLPGGGSGYTF. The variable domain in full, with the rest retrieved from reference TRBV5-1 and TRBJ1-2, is KAGVTQTPRYLIKTRGQQVTLSCSPISGHRSVSWYQQTPGQGLQFLFEYFSETQRNKGNFPGRFSGRQFSNSRSEMNVSTLELGDSALYLCASSLPGGGSGYTFGSGTRLTVV.